The rows below give T cell receptor beta chains drawn from one sample of a study of blood T cell repertoires in COVID-19. Sequencing used immunoSEQ multiplex PCR; TCRdb keeps in-frame clones, though not all of them. The repertoire holds over 200,000 clones, with nearly 90% as singletons. What was sequenced was peripheral blood. All receptors come from a woman younger than 35 who had recovered from COVID-19. The CDR3 runs from the conserved cysteine through the conserved F or W. Fields, in order: J gene, V gene, CDR3 protein.

J gene: TRBJ1-1
V gene: TRBV7-4
CDR3 protein: CASSSQENTEAFF

J gene: TRBJ2-1
V gene: TRBV3-1/TRBV3-2
CDR3 protein: CASSQPLTGGRSDEQFF

J gene: TRBJ2-7
V gene: TRBV27
CDR3 protein: CASLGHGTQNEQYF

J gene: TRBJ2-5
V gene: TRBV2
CDR3 protein: CASKPSVETQYF

J gene: TRBJ2-1
V gene: TRBV29-1
CDR3 protein: CSVVRGLAVYNEQFF

J gene: TRBJ2-7
V gene: TRBV19
CDR3 protein: CASSIVLGTYYEQYF

J gene: TRBJ1-1
V gene: TRBV30
CDR3 protein: CAWGLQRGTEAFF

J gene: TRBJ2-3
V gene: TRBV4-2
CDR3 protein: CASSQAGTSGTDTQYF

J gene: TRBJ1-2
V gene: TRBV19
CDR3 protein: CASRNRGLGYGYTF

J gene: TRBJ1-2
V gene: TRBV7-9
CDR3 protein: CASSPEGGNYGYTF

J gene: TRBJ1-1
V gene: TRBV29-1
CDR3 protein: CSVDPRGRNEAFF

J gene: TRBJ2-7
V gene: TRBV4-2
CDR3 protein: CASSQAAGTPYEQYF

J gene: TRBJ2-7
V gene: TRBV19
CDR3 protein: CASSGTGPREQYF

J gene: TRBJ2-1
V gene: TRBV9
CDR3 protein: CASSVAGGRYYNEQFF